This T cell receptor beta chain was observed in a study of chemoradiotherapy in HPV16-positive cancers. Study-wide background: Functional T-cell assays on two HPV16-positive patients' cells defined candidate HPV-specific clones and common TCR motifs. The study's findings and limits: The functional HPV-specific definition rests on just a couple of HPV16-positive patients.

Trimming took 6 bases from V and 3 from J, leaving 13 bases between them. Germline V gene sequence: CDR1 SGHTA, CDR2 FQGNSA. The CDR3 spans 14 residues. Profiling relied on immunoSEQ multiplex PCR, and the TCRdb table lists in-frame clones only, not all of them. This table has over 10,000 clones, roughly 80% appearing once. On this clone: The antigen is unknown.

Samples were taken several times over chemoradiotherapy. The sample was collected from a patient who underwent chemoradiotherapy. The chain is built from TRBV7-2 and TRBJ2-3, with TRBD2 as a possible D gene (6 bases). This TCR came from a human donor with HPV-associated anogenital cancer. DNA for the CDR3: TGTGCCAGCAGTGAGTGGGGGGTAACAGATACGCAGTATTTT. The encoded protein is CASSEWGVTDTQYF.